This T cell receptor beta chain was sequenced for a study of T-cell reconstitution after alpha-beta-depleted transplantation in children. Concerning this clonotype: The antigen is unknown.

Unique molecular identifiers were used to barcode this TCRbeta library. Via MiXCR, TCRdb re-called the PCR reads, giving one row per CDR3 protein. The sample includes about 300,000 distinct CDR3 sequences, around 10% of them seen just once. Germline V gene data show CDR1 as SGHRS and CDR2 as YFSETQ. Trimming at V came to 0 bases and at J to 5 bases, leaving 11 bases not matched to a gene. This CDR3 region has 17 residues. Study-level findings and limits: Surviving recipient T cells and thymic progenitors underlay high day-60 TCRbeta diversity in some patients. By about two months after transplant, alpha-beta T cells reportedly arose from several hundred graft clones that had expanded. From newly produced T cells came most of the T-cell counts and diversity one year after transplant.

V and J are TRBV5-1 and TRBJ2-1, with 7 bases lining up with TRBD1. This sequence originates from a boy under two years old with acute myeloid leukemia, due to receive a stem cell transplant. The sequences come from PBMCs, collected before TCRalphabeta/CD19-depleted stem cell transplant. The CDR3 coding sequence is TGCGCCAGCAGCTTGGCGGTGACAGGGTTTATTGACAATGAGCAGTTCTTC. Translation: CASSLAVTGFIDNEQFF.